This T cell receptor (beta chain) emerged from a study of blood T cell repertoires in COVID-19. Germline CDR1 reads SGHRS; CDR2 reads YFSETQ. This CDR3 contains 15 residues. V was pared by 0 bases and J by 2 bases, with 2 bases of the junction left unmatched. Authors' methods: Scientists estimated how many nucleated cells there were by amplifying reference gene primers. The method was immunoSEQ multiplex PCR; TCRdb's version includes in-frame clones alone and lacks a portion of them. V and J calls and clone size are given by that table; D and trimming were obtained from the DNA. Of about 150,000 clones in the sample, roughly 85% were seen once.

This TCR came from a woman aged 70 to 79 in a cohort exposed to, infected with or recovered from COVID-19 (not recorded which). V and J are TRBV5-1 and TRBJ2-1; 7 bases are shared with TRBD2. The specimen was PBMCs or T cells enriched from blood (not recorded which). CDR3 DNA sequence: TGCGCCAGCAGCTTGGAGGGGACTACCTACAATGAGCAGTTCTTC. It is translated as CASSLEGTTYNEQFF. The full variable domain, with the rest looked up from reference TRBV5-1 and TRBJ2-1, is KAGVTQTPRYLIKTRGQQVTLSCSPISGHRSVSWYQQTPGQGLQFLFEYFSETQRNKGNFPGRFSGRQFSNSRSEMNVSTLELGDSALYLCASSLEGTTYNEQFFGPGTRLTVL.